This T cell receptor beta chain is drawn from a study of blood T cell repertoires in COVID-19. The wider study: COVID-19 samples from acute and convalescent phases originated in the United States, Italy and Spain.

Original processing methods: Amplification of reference gene primers provided the estimated nucleated cell counts. Repertoires were generated with immunoSEQ multiplex PCR, while TCRdb's copy carries only in-frame clones and drops some. V, J and clone size are taken as reported in that table, and D and trimming were inferred from the DNA itself. The table lists about 180,000 clones, approximately 85% of them singletons. Between the trimmed V and J ends, which lost 8 bases and 0 bases, there was a span of 14 bases. The CDR3 is 15 residues long. Germline assignment: CDR1 PRHDT and CDR2 FYEKMQ (reference sequence).

Sequences were obtained from peripheral blood. This chain uses TRBV13 with TRBJ1-3; TRBD1 might be the D (5 bases). The receptor was isolated from a woman older than 75 with acute or convalescent COVID-19. The CDR3 loop is CASVKGLNSGNTIYF. The CDR3, as DNA: TGTGCCAGCGTGAAGGGACTTAACTCTGGAAACACCATATATTTT.